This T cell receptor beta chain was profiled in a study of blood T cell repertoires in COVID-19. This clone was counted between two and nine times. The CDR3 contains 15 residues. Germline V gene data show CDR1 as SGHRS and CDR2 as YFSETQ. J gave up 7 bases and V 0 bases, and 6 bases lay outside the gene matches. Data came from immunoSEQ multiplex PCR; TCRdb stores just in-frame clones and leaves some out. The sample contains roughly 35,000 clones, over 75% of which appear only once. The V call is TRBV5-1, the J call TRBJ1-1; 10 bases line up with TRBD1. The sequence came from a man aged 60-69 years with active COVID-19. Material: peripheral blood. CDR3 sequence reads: CASSLERQGAGEAFF. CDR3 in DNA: TGCGCCAGCAGCTTGGAGCGACAGGGGGCTGGTGAAGCTTTCTTT.